The rows below give T cell receptor beta chains drawn from one sample of a study of blood T cell repertoires in COVID-19. The data were produced by immunoSEQ multiplex PCR, yet TCRdb's version contains in-frame clones alone and is incomplete. This table has 200,000 to 250,000 clones, around 90% appearing once. What was sequenced was peripheral blood. Receptors were obtained from a man aged 55 to 69 with COVID-19, enrolled during active disease. The CDR3 runs from the conserved cysteine through the conserved F or W. The D gene is left open where the match is weak. For some rows the clone size is stated as once, few or many, or as a class when expanded; others skip it.

abundance: NA; j_gene: TRBJ1-1; v_gene: TRBV4-2; d_gene: NA; CDR3aa: CASSQELGRDTVNTEAFF; CDR3nt: TGTGCCAGCAGCCAAGAACTGGGGAGGGACACCGTGAACACTGAAGCTTTCTTT
abundance: NA; j_gene: TRBJ2-6; v_gene: TRBV5-4; d_gene: NA; CDR3aa: CASSSKDRIYLSGANVLTF; CDR3nt: TGTGCCAGCAGCTCGAAAGACAGAATCTATCTTTCTGGGGCCAACGTCCTGACTTTC
abundance: NA; j_gene: TRBJ1-3; v_gene: TRBV15; d_gene: NA; CDR3aa: CATSRGGASGNTIYF; CDR3nt: TGTGCCACCAGCAGGGGGGGGGCCTCTGGAAACACCATATATTTT
abundance: few; j_gene: TRBJ2-1; v_gene: TRBV9; d_gene: TRBD1; CDR3aa: CASSVGQGSYNEQFF; CDR3nt: TGTGCCAGCAGCGTAGGACAGGGCTCCTACAATGAGCAGTTCTTC
abundance: NA; j_gene: TRBJ2-3; v_gene: TRBV30; d_gene: NA; CDR3aa: CAWDGTRGSHTQYF; CDR3nt: TGTGCCTGGGACGGCACAAGGGGGTCACATACGCAGTATTTT
abundance: NA; j_gene: TRBJ1-5; v_gene: TRBV7-9; d_gene: NA; CDR3aa: CASSASLGRGGGNQPQHF; CDR3nt: TGTGCCAGCAGCGCGAGCTTAGGAAGGGGGGGAGGCAATCAGCCCCAGCATTTT
abundance: NA; j_gene: TRBJ2-1; v_gene: TRBV29-1; d_gene: TRBD1; CDR3aa: CSVEGRDRGRGEQFF; CDR3nt: TGCAGCGTTGAGGGTCGGGACAGGGGGCGCGGGGAGCAGTTCTTC
abundance: NA; j_gene: TRBJ1-2; v_gene: TRBV6-5; d_gene: NA; CDR3aa: CASSLGQGRGYTF; CDR3nt: TGTGCCAGCAGCTTAGGGCAGGGAAGAGGCTACACCTTC
abundance: NA; j_gene: TRBJ2-7; v_gene: TRBV9; d_gene: NA; CDR3aa: CASSVAGQQEQYF; CDR3nt: TGTGCCAGCAGCGTAGCAGGCCAACAGGAGCAGTACTTC
abundance: NA; j_gene: TRBJ2-7; v_gene: TRBV5-1; d_gene: TRBD1; CDR3aa: CASSLEGQGFYEQYF; CDR3nt: TGCGCCAGCAGCTTGGAGGGACAGGGCTTCTACGAGCAGTACTTC
abundance: NA; j_gene: TRBJ1-1; v_gene: TRBV5-1; d_gene: NA; CDR3aa: CASSLVGKPDTEAFF; CDR3nt: TGCGCCAGCAGCTTGGTGGGCAAGCCAGACACTGAAGCTTTCTTT
abundance: NA; j_gene: TRBJ1-1; v_gene: TRBV5-4; d_gene: NA; CDR3aa: CASSQGLMGLGTEAFF; CDR3nt: TGTGCCAGCAGCCAGGGGCTAATGGGATTAGGGACTGAAGCTTTCTTT
abundance: NA; j_gene: TRBJ1-1; v_gene: TRBV18; d_gene: NA; CDR3aa: CASLVNMNTEAFF; CDR3nt: TGTGCCAGCTTGGTGAACATGAACACTGAAGCTTTCTTT
abundance: NA; j_gene: TRBJ1-5; v_gene: TRBV15; d_gene: TRBD1; CDR3aa: CATSRDRTGNEPQHF; CDR3nt: TGTGCCACCAGCAGGGACAGGACGGGTAACGAGCCCCAGCATTTT
abundance: NA; j_gene: TRBJ2-4; v_gene: TRBV6-1; d_gene: NA; CDR3aa: CASSEQDTLAKNIQYF; CDR3nt: TGTGCCAGCAGTGAACAGGACACGCTAGCCAAAAACATTCAGTACTTC
abundance: NA; j_gene: TRBJ1-1; v_gene: TRBV10-3; d_gene: TRBD1; CDR3aa: CAIRDRPLNTEAFF; CDR3nt: TGTGCCATCAGGGACAGGCCCTTGAACACTGAAGCTTTCTTT
abundance: NA; j_gene: TRBJ2-7; v_gene: TRBV30; d_gene: NA; CDR3aa: CAWRQGSARVYEQYF; CDR3nt: TGTGCCTGGAGACAGGGCTCCGCGAGGGTATACGAGCAGTACTTC
abundance: NA; j_gene: TRBJ1-4; v_gene: TRBV4-2; d_gene: TRBD1; CDR3aa: CASSQERGGQGAFF; CDR3nt: TGTGCCAGCAGCCAAGAAAGAGGCGGACAGGGTGCGTTTTTT
abundance: NA; j_gene: TRBJ1-5; v_gene: TRBV30; d_gene: TRBD1; CDR3aa: CAWSGTGGQPQHF; CDR3nt: TGTGCCTGGAGTGGGACAGGGGGTCAGCCCCAGCATTTT
abundance: few; j_gene: TRBJ1-2; v_gene: TRBV6-5; d_gene: NA; CDR3aa: CASSSGPYGYTF; CDR3nt: TGTGCCAGCAGTTCAGGGCCGTATGGCTACACCTTC
abundance: few; j_gene: TRBJ2-7; v_gene: TRBV7-8; d_gene: TRBD2; CDR3aa: CASSLAGREGIYEQYF; CDR3nt: TGTGCCAGCAGCTTAGCGGGGCGGGAGGGCATTTACGAGCAGTACTTC
abundance: NA; j_gene: TRBJ1-5; v_gene: TRBV3-1/TRBV3-2; d_gene: NA; CDR3aa: CASSQAGGGNQPQHF; CDR3nt: TGTGCCAGCAGCCAAGCGGGAGGCGGCAATCAGCCCCAGCATTTT
abundance: NA; j_gene: TRBJ2-1; v_gene: TRBV6-2/TRBV6-3; d_gene: NA; CDR3aa: CASSNQLSGPYNEQFF; CDR3nt: TGTGCCAGCAGTAACCAACTAAGCGGTCCCTACAATGAGCAGTTCTTC
abundance: NA; j_gene: TRBJ2-2; v_gene: TRBV3-1/TRBV3-2; d_gene: NA; CDR3aa: CASSHSRVAELFF; CDR3nt: TGTGCCAGCAGCCATTCGAGGGTCGCGGAGCTGTTTTTT
abundance: NA; j_gene: TRBJ2-7; v_gene: TRBV4-2; d_gene: TRBD2; CDR3aa: CASCRTSGGLSSEQYF; CDR3nt: TGTGCCAGCTGCAGGACTAGCGGGGGCTTGTCCTCCGAGCAGTACTTC
abundance: NA; j_gene: TRBJ2-7; v_gene: TRBV20-1; d_gene: NA; CDR3aa: CSASTGLGQYF; CDR3nt: TGCAGTGCTAGTACAGGGCTCGGGCAGTACTTC
abundance: NA; j_gene: TRBJ2-1; v_gene: TRBV4-1; d_gene: NA; CDR3aa: CASSQDGTPGLNEQFF; CDR3nt: TGCGCCAGCAGCCAAGACGGGACACCCGGGTTAAATGAGCAGTTCTTC
abundance: NA; j_gene: TRBJ1-2; v_gene: TRBV11-2; d_gene: TRBD1; CDR3aa: CASSLQGQGYGYTF; CDR3nt: TGTGCCAGCAGCTTACAGGGACAGGGATATGGCTACACCTTC
abundance: NA; j_gene: TRBJ1-4; v_gene: TRBV27; d_gene: NA; CDR3aa: CASSPAGSYNEKLFF; CDR3nt: TGTGCCAGCAGTCCCGCGGGCAGTTATAATGAAAAACTGTTTTTT